These 19 T cell receptor beta chains were all obtained from the same sample, sequenced in a study of technical replicates of blood from several donors (dated by TCRdb to the late 2010s). The method behind the library was the immunoSEQ multiplex PCR assay. Here the immuneACCESS table is served through TCRdb, limited to in-frame sequences with V and J called. Missing clones are a known gap in these copies; in checked studies unresolved V genes cover under half, and the rest lacks a known reason. This sample is represented by more than 70,000 clones; just over 90% of them were singletons. Together, the top ten hold under 0.3% of the sample. Sequenced sample: T cells isolated from PBMCs. All receptors come from a human donor in good health.

The V gene is TRBV25-1, the J gene TRBJ1-2; 10 nucleotides align to TRBD1. This CDR3 spans 17 amino acids. Germline values: CDR1 MGHDK, CDR2 SYGVNS. J was trimmed by 6 bases and V by 1 base; bases with no gene match: 11. The CDR3 nucleotides read TGTGCCAGCAGTGAATTGGATGCAATCGGGACAGGGGATGGCTACACCTTC. Translating gives CASSELDAIGTGDGYTF.

V and J are TRBV7-2 and TRBJ1-5; D is possibly TRBD1 (5 bases). This CDR3 contains 17 residues. V shed 2 bases and J shed 0 bases, with 14 bases lying between them. Per germline, CDR1 SGHTA and CDR2 FQGNSA. In DNA, the CDR3 is TGTGCCAGCAGCTTATTGATTCGACAGAGTAGCAATCAGCCCCAGCATTTT. Its protein is CASSLLIRQSSNQPQHF.

A note on this clone: The junction departs from the called germline gene at one end, perhaps through a read error. The chain combines TRBV7-7 with TRBJ2-2; no clear D gene. The CDR3 loop spans 14 amino acids. CDR1 is SSHAT and CDR2 is FNYEAQ in the germline V gene (reference sequence). The CDR3 DNA is TGTGCTAGCAGCTTAGGGCAGAACACCGGGGAGCTGTTTTTT. It encodes CASSLGQNTGELFF.

This clone appeared a single time. The genes are TRBV25-1 and TRBJ2-2, with a tentative D call TRBD1 (5 bases). The CDR3 has 14 residues. Germline-derived CDR1 and CDR2 are MGHDK and SYGVNS. V shed 4 bases and J shed 3 bases, with 9 bases lying between them. Here the CDR3 reads CASSGGHYTGELFF. For the CDR3, the DNA is TGTGCCAGCAGTGGCGGACATTACACCGGGGAGCTGTTTTTT.

The V call is TRBV28, the J call TRBJ2-3; 14 bases are shared with TRBD2. J was trimmed by 7 bases and V by 3 bases; bases with no gene match: 18. Germline CDR1 and CDR2: MDHEN and SYDVKM. This CDR3 contains 20 residues. As DNA, the CDR3 is TGTGCCAGCAGTTTTGTCGTAGGTACTGTGGGACTAGCGGGAGAGTATACGCAGTATTTT. It specifies CASSFVVGTVGLAGEYTQYF.

This clone was detected only a few times. This chain joins TRBV14 and TRBJ2-7, with 8 bases matching TRBD2. Germline lookup yields CDR1 SGHDN and CDR2 FVKESK. The CDR3 has 20 residues. Trimming took 0 bases from V and 0 from J; bases not matched to a gene: 16. The DNA for the CDR3 is TGTGCCAGCAGCCAAGATCCCGGTTTGCGGGGGGCGCCCGGCTCCTACGAGCAGTACTTC. This translates into CASSQDPGLRGAPGSYEQYF.

The CDR3 DNA reads TGTGCCAGCGCTACCGGTGGGAGTCAAGAGACCCAGTACTTC. Encoded protein: CASATGGSQETQYF. This chain joins TRBV10-3 and TRBJ2-5; weak D call: TRBD2 (5 bases). Germline CDR1 and CDR2: ENHRY and SYGVKD. The CDR3 length is 14 residues. V dropped 10 bases and J dropped 2 bases, with 17 bases sitting between them.

CDR3 region: CASSLRQGGGELFF. CDR3 DNA: TGCGCCAGCAGCTTGAGGCAGGGTGGCGGGGAGCTGTTTTTT. The chain employs TRBV5-1 and TRBJ2-2, with D maybe TRBD1 (5 bases). V dropped 1 base and J dropped 7 bases, with 11 bases sitting between them. CDR3 length: 14 residues. Per germline, CDR1 SGHRS and CDR2 YFSETQ.

The chain is built from TRBV6-1 and TRBJ2-1, with TRBD1 identical over 10 bases. Germline V gene lookup returns CDR1 MNHNS and CDR2 SASEGT. The CDR3 is made up of 15 amino acids. V lost 3 bases, J lost 3 bases, and 2 bases stayed unmatched. CDR3 bases: TGTGCCAGCAGTGACAGGGACAGGGGCTACAATGAGCAGTTCTTC. The encoded protein is CASSDRDRGYNEQFF.

The chain is built from TRBV5-6 and TRBJ2-4, with D maybe TRBD2 (5 bases). Between the trimmed V and J ends, which lost 3 bases and 0 bases, there was a span of 10 bases. Germline-derived CDR1 and CDR2 are SGHDT and YYEEEE. The CDR3 sequence is 15 residues long. For the CDR3, the DNA is TGTGCCAGCAGCTGGACCGGGGTAGCCAAAAACATTCAGTACTTC. Protein sequence: CASSWTGVAKNIQYF.

This chain links TRBV28 with TRBJ2-3; 8 bases align to TRBD2. CDR1 and CDR2 (germline): MDHEN, SYDVKM. The CDR3 totals 18 residues. J was trimmed by 0 bases and V by 5 bases; bases with no gene match: 13. The CDR3 DNA is TGTGCCAGCAGTCCCGCCGGACTAGCCCGTTATAGCACAGATACGCAGTATTTT. Translated: CASSPAGLARYSTDTQYF.

The chain has TRBV7-9 and TRBJ1-4; 7 bases fit TRBD1. The CDR3 spans 15 residues. Looked up from germline, CDR1 is SEHNR and CDR2 is FQNEAQ (reference sequence). V dropped 4 bases and J dropped 5; count of bases not matched to a gene: 7. The CDR3 DNA reads as TGTGCCAGCAGCTCACTGACAGGGAGAAATGAAAAACTGTTTTTT. This encodes CASSSLTGRNEKLFF.

This chain uses TRBV27 with TRBJ2-7; D gene ambiguous. CDR1 is MNHEY, CDR2 SMNVEV, per germline (reference sequence). The CDR3 spans 12 residues. Trimming took off 3 bases at V and 13 bases at J, with 16 bases between the two ends. CDR3: CASSFRSSRLYF. The CDR3 DNA sequence: TGTGCCAGCAGTTTTCGTTCGTCCAGGCTTTACTTC.

V and J are TRBV2 and TRBJ2-7; 7 bases fit TRBD1. Unmatched junction bases numbered 8, after V lost 6 bases and J lost 0 bases. Germline V gene data show CDR1 as SNHLY and CDR2 as FYNNEI. The CDR3 contains 15 residues. In DNA form, the CDR3 reads TGTGCCAGCAGCGAGACAGGGTCTCTCTCCTACGAGCAGTACTTC. Translating gives CASSETGSLSYEQYF. The variable domain in full, with the rest retrieved from reference TRBV2 and TRBJ2-7, is EPEVTQTPSHQVTQMGQEVILRCVPISNHLYFYWYRQILGQKVEFLVSFYNNEISEKSEIFDDQFSVERPDGSNFTLKIRSTKLEDSAMYFCASSETGSLSYEQYFGPGTRLTVT.

This clone was observed a single time. The V gene is TRBV7-2, the J gene TRBJ2-7; D unresolved. The germline V gene encodes CDR1 SGHTA and CDR2 FQGNSA. Trimming took off 0 bases at V and 7 bases at J, with 10 bases between the two ends. The CDR3 is made up of 13 amino acids. The CDR3 loop reads CASSLALDLEQYF. The CDR3 nucleotides read TGTGCCAGCAGCTTAGCGCTCGATCTAGAGCAGTACTTC.

The CDR3 reads CASSKGYGTGLEVGWQPQHF. CDR3 coding DNA: TGTGCCAGCAGCAAAGGGTACGGGACAGGTTTAGAGGTAGGGTGGCAGCCCCAGCATTTT. The chain links TRBV21-1 to TRBJ1-5; TRBD1, the table's D call, lacks a check against the DNA. TRBV21-1 is deemed a pseudogene. CDR3 size: 20 residues.

The chain links TRBV30 to TRBJ2-3; 7 bases agree with TRBD2. V lost 1 base and J lost 2; bases outside the gene matches: 9. CDR1 and CDR2 from the germline V gene are GTSNPN and SVGIG (reference sequence). This CDR3 region has 16 residues. CDR3 region: CAWSDFVRDYTDTQYF. The CDR3 bases are TGTGCCTGGAGTGATTTCGTAAGGGACTACACAGATACGCAGTATTTT.

The chain couples TRBV6-1 to TRBJ2-7, with a weak D call TRBD1 (6 bases). This CDR3 is built from 14 residues. Germline assignment: CDR1 MNHNS and CDR2 SASEGT. V gave up 6 bases and J gave up 0 bases, with 12 bases separating them. For the CDR3, the DNA is TGTGCCAGCAGGCCGCAGGGGAGCTCCTACGAGCAGTACTTC. It codes for CASRPQGSSYEQYF.

Written as DNA, the CDR3 is TGTGCTAGTGGTTTGGTCCAATCCCCATGGGACAGGGGCCGGGCCATTCAGTACTTC. As protein: CASGLVQSPWDRGRAIQYF. The V call is TRBV12-5, the J call TRBJ2-4; 10 bases match TRBD1. With V trimmed by 0 bases and J by 9 bases, 17 bases remained unmatched. The germline CDR1 and CDR2 sequences are LGHNT and FRNRAP. This CDR3 region has 19 residues. Using reference TRBV12-5 and TRBJ2-4 for the parts outside the CDR3, the full variable domain is DARVTQTPRHKVTEMGQEVTMRCQPILGHNTVFWYRQTMMQGLELLAYFRNRAPLDDSGMPKDRFSAEMPDATLATLKIQPSEPRDSAVYFCASGLVQSPWDRGRAIQYFGAGTRLSVL.